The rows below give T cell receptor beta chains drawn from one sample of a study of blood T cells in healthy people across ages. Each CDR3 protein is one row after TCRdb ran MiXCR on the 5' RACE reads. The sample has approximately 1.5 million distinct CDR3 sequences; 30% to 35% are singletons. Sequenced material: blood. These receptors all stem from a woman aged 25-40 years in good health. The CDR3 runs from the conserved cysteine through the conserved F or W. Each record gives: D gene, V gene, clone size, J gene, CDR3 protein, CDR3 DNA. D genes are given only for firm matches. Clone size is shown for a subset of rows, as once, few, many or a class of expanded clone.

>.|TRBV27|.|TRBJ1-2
CASSFGMGFSGYTF
TGTGCCAGCAGTTTCGGAATGGGGTTTAGCGGCTACACCTTC
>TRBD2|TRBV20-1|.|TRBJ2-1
CSAPGLAGANEQFF
TGCAGTGCCCCGGGACTAGCGGGAGCAAATGAGCAGTTCTTC
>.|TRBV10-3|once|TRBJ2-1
CAIGGGQGGGSYNEQFF
TGTGCCATCGGTGGGGGGCAGGGGGGAGGGTCCTACAATGAGCAGTTCTTC
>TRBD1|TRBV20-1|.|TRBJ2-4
CSATDRGVVKNIQYF
TGCAGTGCGACGGACAGGGGAGTTGTCAAAAACATTCAGTACTTC
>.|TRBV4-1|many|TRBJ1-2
CASSQERGTYGYTF
TGCGCCAGCAGCCAAGAGAGGGGTACCTATGGCTACACCTTC
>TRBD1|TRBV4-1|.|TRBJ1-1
CASSQGQGMNTEAFF
TGCGCCAGCAGCCAAGGACAGGGGATGAACACTGAAGCTTTCTTT
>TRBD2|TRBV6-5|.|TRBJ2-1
CASRSGLAGGRGFF
TGTGCCAGCAGATCGGGACTAGCGGGAGGAAGGGGGTTCTTC
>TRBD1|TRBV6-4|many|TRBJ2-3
CASSGRTGGIDTQYF
TGTGCCAGCAGTGGGCGGACAGGGGGCATAGATACGCAGTATTTT
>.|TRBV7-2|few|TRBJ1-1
CASSWIQGTEAFF
TGTGCCAGCAGCTGGATACAGGGCACTGAAGCTTTCTTT
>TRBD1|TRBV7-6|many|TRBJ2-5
CASAPGTGGTQTQYF
TGTGCCAGCGCCCCCGGGACAGGGGGCACACAGACCCAGTACTTC
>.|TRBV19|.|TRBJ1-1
CASSIPWADSSSTEAFF
TGTGCCAGTAGTATCCCTTGGGCCGACAGCTCCTCCACTGAAGCTTTCTTT
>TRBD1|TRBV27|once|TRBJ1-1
CASARQGAATEAFF
TGTGCCAGCGCTAGACAGGGGGCGGCCACTGAAGCTTTCTTT
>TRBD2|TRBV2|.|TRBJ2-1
CASDRASGGYNEQFF
TGTGCCAGCGATCGAGCTAGCGGGGGGTACAATGAGCAGTTCTTC
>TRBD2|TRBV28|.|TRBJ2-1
CASSLGGSGVSYNEQFF
TGTGCCAGCAGTTTAGGCGGGAGTGGGGTTTCCTACAATGAGCAGTTCTTC
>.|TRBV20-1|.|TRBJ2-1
CSARPRGSILYNEQFF
TGCAGTGCTAGACCACGGGGCTCAATACTATACAATGAGCAGTTCTTC
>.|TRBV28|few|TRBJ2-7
CASRLASQFSYEQYF
TGTGCCAGCAGGCTGGCGTCCCAATTCTCCTACGAGCAGTACTTC
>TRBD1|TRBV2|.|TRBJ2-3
CASSARTGVSHTQYF
TGTGCCAGCAGTGCCAGGACAGGGGTATCGCATACGCAGTATTTT
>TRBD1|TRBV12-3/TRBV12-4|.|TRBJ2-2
CASSMRQGDTGELFF
TGTGCCAGCAGTATGAGACAGGGGGACACCGGGGAGCTGTTTTTT
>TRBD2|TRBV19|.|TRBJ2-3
CASGERGGGTQYF
TGTGCCAGCGGAGAGCGGGGGGGCGGAACGCAGTATTTT
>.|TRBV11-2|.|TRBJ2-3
CAGSLVGSSDTQYF
TGTGCCGGCAGCTTAGTGGGAAGCTCAGATACGCAGTATTTT
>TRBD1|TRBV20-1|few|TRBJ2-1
CSARRGPDGNEQFF
TGCAGTGCTAGGAGGGGGCCCGATGGCAATGAGCAGTTCTTC
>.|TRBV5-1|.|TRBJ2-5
CASSTGRSETQYF
TGCGCCAGCAGCACAGGGAGATCAGAGACCCAGTACTTC
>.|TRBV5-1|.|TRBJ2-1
CASSRTTPSVYEQFF
TGCGCCAGCAGCCGGACTACCCCTTCAGTGTATGAGCAGTTCTTC
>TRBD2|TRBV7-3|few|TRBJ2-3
CASSLMRGEDTQYF
TGTGCCAGCAGCTTAATGCGGGGGGAAGATACGCAGTATTTT
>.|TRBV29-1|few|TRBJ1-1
CSVVGQRVNTEAFF
TGCAGCGTTGTTGGGCAGCGGGTGAACACTGAAGCTTTCTTT
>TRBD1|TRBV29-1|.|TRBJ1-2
CSVDTGGQENYTF
TGCAGCGTTGATACAGGGGGGCAAGAAAACTACACCTTC
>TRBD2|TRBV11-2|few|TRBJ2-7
CASSSQRGGYEQYF
TGTGCCAGCAGCTCTCAGCGGGGCGGCTACGAGCAGTACTTC
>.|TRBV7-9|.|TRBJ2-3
CASSPVTGWEDTQYF
TGTGCCAGCAGCCCCGTTACGGGCTGGGAGGATACGCAGTATTTT
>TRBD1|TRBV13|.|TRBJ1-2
CASSLTNPGTGDDGYTF
TGTGCCAGCAGCTTAACAAACCCCGGGACAGGGGATGATGGCTACACCTTC